The rows below give T cell receptor beta chains drawn from one sample of a study of T cell responses to AZD1222 COVID-19 vaccine. The protocol was immunoSEQ multiplex PCR, while the TCRdb copy is restricted to in-frame clones and leaves out a portion. The data show 160,000 or so clones, with roughly 89% seen just once and 1.5% to 2% held by the top ten. Sequenced material: peripheral blood, taken on day 0 of AZD1222 vaccination. The receptors were sampled from an adult in good health. Each CDR3 is given with its conserved first and last residue.

TRBJ1-2	13	TRBV12-3/TRBV12-4	CASRGTGGNGYTF
TRBJ2-4	14	TRBV5-5	CASSPTLAKNIQYF
TRBJ1-4	13	TRBV6-5	CASKRTLNEKLFF
TRBJ1-6	13	TRBV6-5	CASRPAGDSPLHF
TRBJ1-2	13	TRBV20-1	CSASISAQGGYTF
TRBJ1-1	15	TRBV28	CASSLGGFGNTEAFF
TRBJ1-1	13	TRBV19	CASSIVRGTEAFF
TRBJ1-2	16	TRBV6-6	CASSYSSVEGFFSYTF
TRBJ2-7	14	TRBV27	CASSLKGSSYEQYF
TRBJ2-1	16	TRBV2	CARSRGTSGRVDEQFF